Following are 22 T cell receptor beta chains from one sample sequenced in a study of tissue T cells after allogeneic stem cell transplantation. Generated by immunoSEQ multiplex PCR, the TCRdb table keeps only in-frame clones and is missing some. The sample consists of 4,000 to 5,000 clones, approximately 60% of them appearing once. The time point: mouse harvest day 7 after allogeneic transplant. Each mouse received 10^7 T-cell-depleted marrow cells plus 10^6 splenic CD5+ T cells by tail vein. Sequenced: spleen. The receptors were sampled from a female BALB/c mouse given C57BL/6 T cells with graft-versus-host disease after an allogeneic hematopoietic cell transplant.

Concerning this clone: Here the gene names and germline are mouse. CDR3 bases read: TGTGCCAGCAGTAAACTGGGGGGGCTGGATGAACAGTAC. Its translation is CASSKLGGLDEQY. The whole CDR3 protein is CASSKLGGLDEQYF. This chain links TRBV19 with TRBJ2-7; TRBD2 matches 11 bases. Sequencing ends 1 residue short of the CDR3 end; the germline J gene provides the rest. Germline-derived CDR1 and CDR2 are FNHDT and SITEND (reference sequence). The CDR3 sequence is 14 residues long. V was pared by 3 bases and J by 5 bases, with 4 bases of the junction left unmatched.

A few counts support this clone. Mouse germline and gene names are used. Sequencing ends 1 residue short of the CDR3 end; the germline J gene provides the rest. The chain carries TRBV16 and TRBJ2-7; no definite D call. CDR3 length equals 12 residues. Germline CDR1 SGHSA, CDR2 FRNQAP. Trimming removed 1 base from V and 0 bases from J, with 1 base in between. CDR3 DNA (partial): TGTGCAAGCAGCTTAGTCTCCTATGAACAGTAC. It yields the protein CASSLVSYEQY. The full-length CDR3 reads as CASSLVSYEQYF.

Regarding this clone: Gene names and germline refer to mouse. From the germline J gene comes the end of the CDR3, since the read stops 1 residue before it. The chain recombines TRBV20 with TRBJ2-1; 13 nucleotides align to TRBD2. In germline, CDR1 is GFQATS, CDR2 STVNSAI. The CDR3 totals 14 residues. V shed 3 bases and J 6 bases; nucleotides not matched to a gene: 2. CDR3 loop: CGARGLGGPAEQFF. The DNA read from the CDR3 is TGTGGTGCTAGAGGACTGGGGGGGCCTGCTGAGCAGTTC.

This clone occurred a few times. Mouse gene names and germline throughout. The sequence runs out 1 residue before the end of the CDR3; the remainder is reconstructed from the germline J gene. V and J are TRBV23 and TRBJ2-1; no DNA check was done on the table's D call, TRBD2. The CDR3 length is 13 residues. Looked up from germline, CDR1 is KGHTA and CDR2 is FQNQQP. The CDR3 DNA, read in part, is TGCTCCAGCAGCCGGGACTTCTATGCTGAGCAGTTC. Its translation is CSSSRDFYAEQF. The whole CDR3 sequence is CSSSRDFYAEQFF.

Note on this clone: Gene names are the mouse ones. The read ends 1 residue before the CDR3 terminus; that terminus is restored from the germline J gene. The chain combines TRBV23 with TRBJ2-3; the tabulated D call, TRBD2, remains unverified against the DNA. CDR1 and CDR2 from the germline V gene are KGHTA and FQNQQP. This CDR3 is 13 amino acids long. This CDR3 reads CSSTGGSAETLYF. Incomplete CDR3 DNA: TGCTCCAGCACCGGGGGGAGTGCAGAAACGCTGTAT.

About this clone itself: Gene names and germline match the mouse. Sequencing ends 1 residue short of the CDR3 end; the germline J gene provides the rest. The chain employs TRBV3 and TRBJ2-7; D unresolved. Germline V CDR1 and CDR2: SNHLY, FYNGKV (reference sequence). The CDR3 has 13 amino acids. The V end was cut by 1 base, the J end by 4 bases, with 8 bases between. The DNA read from the CDR3 is TGTGCCAGCAGCTTAGAGGATCTTTATGAACAGTAC. Translated, it gives CASSLEDLYEQY. The whole CDR3 is CASSLEDLYEQYF.

Remarks on this clone: All gene names here are mouse names. The CDR3 end lies 1 residue beyond the end of the read and is filled in from the germline J gene. The chain combines TRBV12-1 with TRBJ1-5; no definite D call. With 0 bases removed from V and 2 bases from J, the gap between germline ends came to 4 bases. Germline loops: CDR1 SGHSN, CDR2 HYEKVE. The CDR3 is 13 residues long. CDR3 bases read: TGTGCCAGCTCTCTCCCAGACAACCAGGCTCCGCTT. Translation gives CASSLPDNQAPL. The entire CDR3 protein is CASSLPDNQAPLF.

A word on this clone: The listed genes are named as in mouse. The CDR3 extends 1 residue past the end of the read, so its final part is completed from the germline J gene. The rearrangement uses TRBV12-2 and TRBJ2-5, with 7 positions matching TRBD2. CDR1 and CDR2 from the germline V gene are SGHLS and HYDKME. J lost 0 bases, V lost 0 bases, and 5 bases had no gene match. The CDR3 totals 16 residues. The CDR3 region is CASSLVLGVNQDTQYF. Incomplete CDR3 DNA: TGTGCCAGCTCTCTCGTTCTGGGGGTTAACCAAGACACCCAGTAC.

By share, this clone counts as medium-sized. Here the gene names and germline are mouse. CDR3 protein: CASRLGYEQYF. The CDR3 DNA, read in part, is TGTGCAAGCAGACTGGGGTATGAACAGTAC. The rearrangement links TRBV16 to TRBJ2-7, with 7 bases identical to TRBD2. The read gets to within 1 residue of the CDR3 end, and the germline J gene fills in the rest. The germline CDR1 and CDR2 sequences are SGHSA and FRNQAP. The CDR3 contains 11 residues. V was pared by 6 bases and J by 4 bases, with 0 bases of the junction left unmatched.

Turning to this clone: The genes are named according to mouse. Coverage ceases 1 residue before the CDR3 finishes, and the germline J gene fills in the end. V and J are TRBV1 and TRBJ1-4; 10 bases are a match to TRBD1. CDR1 is NSQYPW, CDR2 LRSPGD, per germline (reference sequence). Trimming took 4 bases from V and 7 from J; bases not matched to a gene: 9. This CDR3 is built from 16 residues. Partial CDR3 DNA: TGCACCTGCAGTGTCCGGGACAGGGGAGAAGGCGAAAGATTATTT. Its protein product is CTCSVRDRGEGERLF. The full CDR3 reads CTCSVRDRGEGERLFF.

About this clone: The genes are named according to mouse. Here the CDR3 reads CASSLQGSTEVFF. The sequenced part of the CDR3 DNA is TGTGCTAGCAGTTTACAGGGGAGCACAGAAGTCTTC. The chain combines TRBV29 with TRBJ1-1; D is possibly TRBD1 (6 bases). The read ends 1 residue shy of where the CDR3 ends; the end is completed using the germline J gene. Per germline, CDR1 MSHET and CDR2 SYDVDS. Trimming took off 2 bases at V and 4 bases at J, with 8 bases between the two ends. This CDR3 contains 13 residues.

As to this clone: The genes and germline here are from mouse. The read ends 1 residue shy of where the CDR3 ends; the end is completed using the germline J gene. This sequence joins TRBV4 and TRBJ2-4, with a weak D call TRBD1 (6 bases). CDR1 and CDR2 (germline): LGHDT, YNNKQL (reference sequence). The V end lost 5 bases, the J end lost 4 bases, and 10 bases lay between the germline ends. This CDR3 spans 13 amino acids. This chain's CDR3 is CASSRTEKNTLYF. Partial CDR3 DNA: TGTGCCAGCAGCCGGACAGAAAAAAACACCTTGTAC.

In regard to this clone: The gene symbols are mouse symbols. The read halts 1 residue ahead of the CDR3 end, with the missing end drawn from the germline J gene. The V and J genes are TRBV15 and TRBJ1-1; weak D call: TRBD1 (6 bases). This CDR3 is 14 amino acids long. Germline V lookup: CDR1 SGHND, CDR2 FRSKSL. V lost 3 bases and J 0 bases, leaving 8 bases between the germline ends. The CDR3 protein is CASSLGGANTEVFF. CDR3 bases read: TGTGCCAGCAGTTTGGGGGGCGCAAACACAGAAGTCTTC.

Comment on this clone: The genes are named according to mouse. CDR3 in amino acids: CASSFGTGGETLYF. The covered CDR3 bases are TGTGCCAGCAGCTTTGGGACAGGGGGAGAAACGCTGTAT. The chain has TRBV3 and TRBJ2-3; the match to TRBD1 covers 11 bases. Read sequence stops 1 residue before the CDR3 end, and the germline J gene provides the missing end. Germline-derived CDR1 and CDR2 are SNHLY and FYNGKV (reference sequence). CDR3 length: 14 amino acids. Trimming took 3 bases from V and 5 from J; bases not matched to a gene: 1.

Sample share makes this clone large (0.1 to 1%). Gene names and germline match the mouse. The read falls 1 residue short of the CDR3 end, and the missing part is taken from the germline J gene. The chain couples TRBV13-1 to TRBJ2-7; TRBD2 aligns across 9 bases. Trimming took 1 base from V and 5 from J; bases not matched to a gene: 4. The CDR3 is 14 amino acids. In germline, CDR1 is NSHNY, CDR2 SYGAGN. CDR3: CASSDLGGRNEQYF. CDR3 bases read: TGTGCCAGCAGTGATTTGGGGGGGCGGAATGAACAGTAC.

In regard to this clone: Mouse gene names apply. The read terminates 1 residue ahead of where the CDR3 ends, so the germline J gene completes it. V and J are TRBV1 and TRBJ1-4; 7 bases line up with TRBD1. Germline loops: CDR1 NSQYPW, CDR2 LRSPGD (reference sequence). With V trimmed by 2 bases and J by 3 bases, 3 bases remained unmatched. The CDR3 covers 15 residues. The CDR3 here is CTCSARTGPNERLFF. The DNA read from the CDR3 is TGCACCTGCAGTGCAAGGACAGGCCCCAACGAAAGATTATTT. The variable domain in full, completed from reference TRBV1 and TRBJ1-4, reads VTLLEQNPRWRLVPRGQAVNLRCILKNSQYPWMSWYQQDLQKQLQWLFTLRSPGDKEVKSLPGADYLATRVTDTELRLQVANMSQGRTLYCTCSARTGPNERLFFGHGTKLSVL.

This clone came up a few times. Gene names and germline refer to mouse. The CDR3 end falls 1 residue outside the read, so it is completed with the germline J gene. The chain employs TRBV26 and TRBJ2-5; D unresolved. The CDR3 runs to 12 residues. Between the trimmed V and J ends, which lost 4 bases and 6 bases, there was a span of 8 bases. Germline values: CDR1 KGHPV, CDR2 FQNQEV (reference sequence). The CDR3 reads CASSPRGDTQYF. The CDR3 bases that were read are TGTGCCAGCAGTCCGAGAGGGGACACCCAGTAC.

This clone was recorded a few times. The gene symbols are mouse symbols. Incomplete CDR3 DNA: TGCACCTGCAGTGCTTTGACAAACTCCGACTACACC. Encoded protein: CTCSALTNSDYT. The full-length CDR3 reads as CTCSALTNSDYTF. The chain joins TRBV1 to TRBJ1-2; D gene ambiguous. The DNA ends 1 residue before the CDR3 does, and the rest of the CDR3 is filled in from the germline J gene. Germline V gene sequence: CDR1 NSQYPW, CDR2 LRSPGD (reference sequence). V lost 3 bases, J lost 0 bases, and 5 bases lay in between. The CDR3 is 13 residues long.

Details on this clone: Gene names are mouse gene names. The read ends 1 residue before the CDR3 terminus; that terminus is restored from the germline J gene. This chain links TRBV13-1 with TRBJ2-7, with 8 bases that match TRBD2. Trimming removed 1 base from V and 4 bases from J; junction bases left unmatched: 4. The CDR3 length is 14 residues. Germline CDR1 reads NSHNY; CDR2 reads SYGAGN. The sequenced part of the CDR3 DNA is TGTGCCAGCAGTGATCCTGGGGGGTCATATGAACAGTAC. This codes for CASSDPGGSYEQY. The full CDR3 protein reads CASSDPGGSYEQYF.

In regard to this clone: Mouse names are used for the genes. The CDR3 protein is CASRGTGGSNERLFF. The DNA read from the CDR3 is TGTGCCAGCAGGGGGACAGGGGGCTCCAACGAAAGATTATTT. The chain couples TRBV13-1 to TRBJ1-4, with 12 bases aligning to TRBD1. The read ends 1 residue before the CDR3 terminus; that terminus is restored from the germline J gene. The germline CDR1 and CDR2 sequences are NSHNY and SYGAGN. Unmatched junction bases numbered 1, after V lost 5 bases and J lost 2 bases. The CDR3 is 15 residues long.

For this clone: Mouse names are used for the genes. The read stops 1 residue short of the end of the CDR3; the missing end is completed from the germline J gene. This chain joins TRBV1 and TRBJ1-1, with 9 bases identical to TRBD1. There are 14 residues in the CDR3. CDR1 and CDR2 from the germline V gene are NSQYPW and LRSPGD (reference sequence). J was trimmed by 4 bases and V by 3 bases; bases with no gene match: 3. CDR3 protein: CTCSARDRVTEVFF. Partial CDR3 DNA: TGCACCTGCAGTGCCCGGGACAGGGTCACAGAAGTCTTC.

About this clone: Gene names refer to mouse genes. The CDR3 end is not reached by the read, which stops 1 residue before it; the germline J gene fills it in. This rearrangement joins TRBV1 to TRBJ1-6; 10 nucleotides agree with TRBD1. TRBJ1-6 is given ORF status, its function remaining uncertain. The CDR3 loop spans 14 amino acids. Germline V lookup: CDR1 NSQYPW, CDR2 LRSPGD (reference sequence). Germline trimming cut 3 bases from V and 7 bases from J; bases unmatched to any gene: 0. The chain's CDR3 is CTCSADRGNSPLYF. The sequenced part of the CDR3 DNA is TGCACCTGCAGTGCGGACAGGGGGAATTCGCCCCTCTAC.